A single T cell receptor (beta chain) is shown here with its context. The data derive from a study of blood T cell repertoires in COVID-19. Study background: Sites across the United States, Italy and Spain contributed samples from acute and convalescent COVID-19.

Germline-derived CDR1 and CDR2 are SGHTA and FQGNSA. The V end was cut by 7 bases, the J end by 4 bases, with 13 bases between. The CDR3 has 13 amino acids. Per the authors' pipeline: Counts of nucleated cells, estimated from reference gene primer amplification, were obtained. The method was immunoSEQ multiplex PCR; TCRdb's version includes in-frame clones alone and lacks a portion of them. V and J calls and clone size follow that table, whereas D and trimming were derived from the DNA. This repertoire shows roughly 190,000 clones, about 87% found once; its top ten account for 3.5% to 4.5%. The chain carries TRBV7-2 and TRBJ1-2; D unresolved. The TCR sequence derives from a young man with active or convalescent COVID-19. The sequenced material came from peripheral blood. The CDR3 nucleotides are TGTGCCAGCACCCCTACCGACACCTATGGCTACACCTTC. Its translation: CASTPTDTYGYTF.